This TCR beta chain was captured in a study of T cells in Graves' hyperthyroidism and ophthalmopathy. Many counts were recorded for this clonotype. TCR beta CDR3 regions were amplified from RNA transcripts. In the first-round RT-PCR of the TCR CDR3, the HTBI primer set was used. TCRdb analysed the multiplex PCR reads with MiXCR anew, one entry per CDR3 protein. Among some 370,000 distinct CDR3 sequences, around 15% were seen once, and the ten largest hold 25% to 30%. The CDR3 is 16 amino acids. The ends lost 5 bases at V and 1 base at J; junction bases unmatched: 6. CDR1 and CDR2 (germline): SGHAT, FQDESV (reference sequence).

The chain joins TRBV11-1 to TRBJ2-3; 10 nucleotides align to TRBD2. The sample comprised blood. The receptor's source is a man between 50 and 59 years old with Graves' ophthalmopathy. The CDR3 here is CASSQPSGSGTDTQYF. CDR3 sequence (DNA): TGTGCCAGCAGCCAACCTAGCGGGAGCGGCACAGATACGCAGTATTTT.